This entry is about one T cell receptor (beta chain). The antigen it recognizes is unknown. Base qualities are missing; no much larger clone stands one base away. Library preparation was by the immunoSEQ multiplex PCR assay. DNA from the cultured and isolated CD4+ T cells underwent TCR beta CDR3 sequencing. The original methods were these. The analysis removed non-productive TCR sequences, trimmed reads to the CDR3 region, and retained only CDR3s that were 7 or more amino acids long. Antigen-specific clonotypes were identified with the MANAFEST web app by comparing expansion in peptide wells against reference cultures. To count as positive, a clone had to show expansion at FDR<0.05 compared with the reference and with all other wells, an odds ratio above 5, and a frequency above 0.1% in two replicate wells. Cross-reactive clonotypes were defined as significantly expanded in SARS-CoV-2 spike wells and in at least one common cold coronavirus spike condition. Levenshtein distance calculated with the stringdist R package was used to assess CDR3 similarity, and unrooted trees were constructed with ape in R 3.6.1. TCRdb obtained this table from immuneACCESS and retained in-frame rearrangements with V and J assigned. These tables miss some clones; where compared with another copy, unresolved V genes account for less than half of the shortfall, and the remainder is unexplained. D and trimming come from the DNA, and the V and J calls and clone size come from that table. The sample records about 27,000 clones, more than 65% of which are singletons. Clones ranked in the top ten supply around 20% of the sample.

These data belong to a study of vaccination effects on CD4 cells after COVID-19 (dated by TCRdb to about 2022). About the investigation overall: Two doses of either the BNT162b2 or the mRNA-1273 mRNA SARS-CoV-2 vaccine were administered to participants. SARS-CoV-2 spike-specific CD4+ TCR repertoires were compared before and after mRNA vaccination in COVID-19 convalescent patients and in infection-naive vaccine recipients. The full study included roughly 10 COVID-19 convalescent patients and several SARS-CoV-2-naive healthy vaccine recipients. In the study, cultures from other donors were sequenced using the Oncomine TCR Beta short-read assay on an Illumina iSeq 100.

Paper-wide results and their limitations: Only a small number of convalescent patients were included, and no early post-infection timepoints were available, which limited the study. Both infection-induced and vaccine-induced clones contracted markedly at late post-vaccination timepoints, which is consistent with waning T cell responses. Among healthy vaccine recipients, nearly all vaccine-induced clones were SARS-CoV-2 mono-reactive, and only 1 of 255 was cross-reactive with common cold coronaviruses.

The ViraFEST assay stimulated PBMC with viral peptide pools and then used TCR sequencing to identify antigen-specific CD4+ T cell clonotypes by expansion. After more than nine days of culture, CD4+ T cells were isolated with the EasySep CD4+ T cell isolation kit. Healthy vaccine recipients had no prior SARS-CoV-2 infection, confirmed by negative nucleocapsid antibodies before and after vaccination. Each well held around 2 million PBMC cultured in IMDM containing around 5% human AB serum, roughly 9.6 IU/ml IL-2 and gentamicin, along with around 9.1 ug/ml peptides. On days 3 and 7, half of the culture medium was replaced with fresh IL-2-containing medium. Unless noted otherwise, every peptide stimulation condition was cultured in triplicate wells. PBMC were separated from whole blood using Ficoll-Paque Plus gradient centrifugation and were then either cryopreserved at -140C or used fresh. The overlapping peptide pools covered the spike proteins of SARS-CoV-2 as well as those of the common cold coronaviruses HCoV-NL63, HCoV-OC43 and HCoV-229E. The QIAamp micro DNA kit was used to extract genomic DNA from the cultured CD4+ T cells.

Spanning cysteine to phenylalanine, the CDR3 consists of 14 amino acids. Only the CDR3 region is kept as DNA, spanning 42 bases read in frame from base 1. Sequences SGHRS (CDR1) and YFSETQ (CDR2) are obtained from the germline V gene. V loses 2 bases, J loses 3 bases, and the germline ends lie 11 bases apart. This sequence originates from a human donor who received a COVID-19 vaccine. Here the sequenced sample was CD4+ T cells from PBMCs cultured with HCoV-NL63 spike peptides, taken before COVID-19 vaccination. Taken with the paper, the label for cell subset or site translates to: HCoV-NL63 spike overlapping peptide pool stimulation. The rearranged chain carries TRBV5-1 and TRBJ2-5, and the D gene may be TRBD2, 6 bases matching. The sequence in DNA is TGCGCCAGCAGCTTCCTAGCGTCGGAAGAGACCCAGTACTTC. It encodes CASSFLASEETQYF.